Below, 26 T cell receptor beta chains from the same sample are listed, as sequenced in a study of blood T cell repertoires in COVID-19 (dated by TCRdb to the early 2020s). Library method: the immunoSEQ multiplex PCR assay. Drawn from immuneACCESS, this table holds only the in-frame rearrangements with V and J called that TCRdb kept. Clones are partly lost; checked studies trace under half to an unresolved V gene and leave the rest unexplained. This sample gives tens of thousands of clones in total; 82% of them show up just once. Of the sample, around 3.9% falls within the top ten clones. The sequencing sample was made of peripheral blood. All receptors derive from a woman aged 60 to 75 with acute or convalescent COVID-19.

Notes on this clone: This specimen includes other DNA sequences encoding the same CDR3. V usage is TRBV2 and J usage is TRBJ2-7, with D possibly TRBD1 on 6 matching bases. This CDR3 is built from 14 residues. CDR1 and CDR2 (germline): SNHLY, FYNNEI. Trimming stripped 2 bases from V and 2 bases from J, with 10 bases between. The CDR3 nucleotides are TGTGCCAGCAGTGAACAGGGGCAGACCTACGAGCAGTACTTC. This encodes CASSEQGQTYEQYF. Full variable domain (remainder filled in from reference TRBV2 and TRBJ2-7): EPEVTQTPSHQVTQMGQEVILRCVPISNHLYFYWYRQILGQKVEFLVSFYNNEISEKSEIFDDQFSVERPDGSNFTLKIRSTKLEDSAMYFCASSEQGQTYEQYFGPGTRLTVT.

This chain joins TRBV19 and TRBJ1-5, with 7 bases lining up with TRBD1. V lost 6 bases and J lost 2; bases outside the gene matches: 13. The CDR3 loop spans 17 amino acids. Germline V CDR1 and CDR2: LNHDA, SQIVND (reference sequence). DNA of the CDR3: TGTGCCAGTAGCAATCCCCGGGACAGTCGTGGCAATCAGCCCCAGCATTTT. This translates into CASSNPRDSRGNQPQHF.

This clone was seen a few times. The chain is built from TRBV5-1 and TRBJ2-1; the D gene is possibly TRBD2 (5 bases). This CDR3 spans 12 amino acids. CDR1 and CDR2 from the germline V gene are SGHRS and YFSETQ. Trimming took 4 bases from V and 6 from J, leaving 8 bases between them. In DNA, the CDR3 is TGCGCCAGCAGCATAGGACTCAATGAGCAGTTCTTC. Translating it yields CASSIGLNEQFF. Drawing the rest from reference TRBV5-1 and TRBJ2-1, the complete variable domain is KAGVTQTPRYLIKTRGQQVTLSCSPISGHRSVSWYQQTPGQGLQFLFEYFSETQRNKGNFPGRFSGRQFSNSRSEMNVSTLELGDSALYLCASSIGLNEQFFGPGTRLTVL.

The chain uses TRBV5-1 and TRBJ2-5; D gene unclear. V lost 5 bases, J lost 2 bases, and 7 bases lay in between. Germline V gives CDR1 SGHRS, CDR2 YFSETQ. The CDR3 totals 12 residues. CDR3 in amino acids: CASRRQQETQYF. The DNA of the CDR3 is TGCGCCAGCAGGCGGCAGCAAGAGACCCAGTACTTC.

About this clone: A junction boundary mismatches the germline segment, possibly from a read error. V gene TRBV4-2 combines with J gene TRBJ2-3; no clear D. CDR3 length: 16 amino acids. The V gene's germline CDR1 is LGHNA and CDR2 YNFKEQ. CDR3 nucleotide sequence: TGTGCCAGCAGCCAAGATATCGGGTTCGGCACCGATACGCAGTATTTT. This gives the protein CASSQDIGFGTDTQYF.

Of note for this clone: The same CDR3 also results from other DNA sequences found in this sample. This chain joins TRBV30 and TRBJ1-5; no clear D gene. The CDR3 sequence is 12 residues long. Germline V CDR1 and CDR2: GTSNPN, SVGIG (reference sequence). Trimming shortened V by 2 bases and J by 2 bases, and 4 bases separated the two germline ends. The CDR3 nucleotides read TGTGCCTGGAGTACTGGCAATCAGCCCCAGCATTTT. It encodes CAWSTGNQPQHF.

This sequence joins TRBV7-6 and TRBJ2-5, with a tentative D call TRBD2 (5 bases). The CDR3 extends over 15 amino acids. The germline CDR1 and CDR2 sequences are SGHVS and FNYEAQ. Trimming left V 0 bases short and J 4 bases short, with 12 bases between. The CDR3 DNA is TGTGCCAGCAGCTTAGCGGGAGTGGTGCGAGAGACCCAGTACTTC. Protein: CASSLAGVVRETQYF.

The V and J genes are TRBV7-2 and TRBJ1-5, with D maybe TRBD1 (5 bases). Germline V gene data show CDR1 as SGHTA and CDR2 as FQGNSA. The CDR3 sequence is 18 residues long. V shed 5 bases and J shed 0 bases, with 20 bases lying between them. In nucleotides, the CDR3 is TGTGCCAGCAGCACCCGTTCAACCTCGACAGATAGCAATCAGCCCCAGCATTTT. Protein product: CASSTRSTSTDSNQPQHF.

The gene calls are TRBV2 and TRBJ1-1; D is undetermined. Per the germline V gene, CDR1 is SNHLY and CDR2 is FYNNEI. This CDR3 contains 12 residues. V lost 6 bases, J lost 5 bases, and 10 bases lay in between. This CDR3 reads CASRREGTEAFF. The CDR3 coding sequence is TGTGCCAGCAGAAGAGAGGGTACTGAAGCTTTCTTT.

This clone showed up just a few times. This sequence joins TRBV4-2 and TRBJ1-5, with 7 positions matching TRBD1. The germline CDR1 and CDR2 sequences are LGHNA and YNFKEQ. The CDR3 runs 15 residues. Trimming at V came to 1 base and at J to 2 bases, leaving 2 bases not matched to a gene. The chain's CDR3 is CASSQATGGNQPQHF. In nucleotides, the CDR3 is TGTGCCAGCAGCCAAGCAACAGGGGGCAATCAGCCCCAGCATTTT.

The chain links TRBV6-6 to TRBJ2-7; possibly TRBD1 for D (5 bases). V was shortened by 4 bases and J by 6 bases, with 13 bases between the two germline ends. Germline V gene data show CDR1 as MNHNY and CDR2 as SVGAGI (reference sequence). The CDR3 loop spans 13 amino acids. The CDR3 bases are TGTGCCAGCAGTTTTGTACAGGTTCGCGAGCAGTACTTC. Translating gives CASSFVQVREQYF.

This chain links TRBV7-8 with TRBJ2-7; 9 bases match TRBD2. Per germline, CDR1 SGHVS and CDR2 FQNEAQ. The CDR3 loop spans 18 amino acids. The V gene end was trimmed by 0 bases and the J gene end by 2 bases; junction bases not matched to a gene: 11. The CDR3 protein is CASSLARHASGDTYEQYF. The CDR3 DNA reads as TGTGCCAGCAGCTTAGCGCGCCACGCTAGCGGGGATACCTACGAGCAGTACTTC.

This chain joins TRBV18 and TRBJ1-1; 8 nucleotides match TRBD1. J gave up 0 bases and V 3 bases, and 12 bases lay outside the gene matches. The CDR3 runs to 18 residues. Germline V gene sequence: CDR1 KGHSH, CDR2 LQKENI. CDR3 sequence: CASSPIVTGANMNTEAFF. The CDR3, as DNA: TGTGCCAGCTCACCCATCGTGACAGGGGCTAATATGAACACTGAAGCTTTCTTT.

The genes are TRBV14 and TRBJ1-6, with 9 bases fitting TRBD1. The V gene's germline CDR1 is SGHDN and CDR2 FVKESK. With V trimmed by 3 bases and J by 4 bases, 13 bases remained unmatched. The CDR3 covers 19 residues. The DNA of the CDR3 is TGTGCCAGCAGCCACGGGAGCCAAACAGGGGGCTGGTATAATTCACCCCTCCACTTT. Translated: CASSHGSQTGGWYNSPLHF.

The chain combines TRBV29-1 with TRBJ1-1, with D hard to call. The CDR3 is made up of 15 amino acids. Trimming took off 3 bases at V and 1 base at J, with 15 bases between the two ends. Germline V lookup: CDR1 SQVTM, CDR2 ANQGSEA. DNA for the CDR3: TGCAGCGTTGAGAGCGGGAGCAGGAGGAACACTGAAGCTTTCTTT. The encoded protein is CSVESGSRRNTEAFF.

This clone was observed a few times. The CDR3 DNA reads as TGTGCCAGCAGCCGTGACAGGGGAGAGACCCAGTACTTC. Translating it yields CASSRDRGETQYF. This chain uses TRBV7-3 with TRBJ2-5; 8 bases align to TRBD1. CDR1 SGHTA and CDR2 FQGTGA come from the germline V gene. The CDR3 spans 13 residues. V trimming: 5 bases; J trimming: 4 bases; junction bases outside the gene matches: 3.

V and J are TRBV19 and TRBJ2-3; 8 bases are shared with TRBD1. V shed 4 bases and J 4 bases; nucleotides not matched to a gene: 10. The CDR3 has 16 amino acids. Germline-derived CDR1 and CDR2 are LNHDA and SQIVND (reference sequence). CDR3 nucleotide sequence: TGTGCCAGTAGTAACCTAGGACAGGGTGCCCCAGATACGCAGTATTTT. This gives the protein CASSNLGQGAPDTQYF.

This chain uses TRBV18 with TRBJ2-3, with D perhaps TRBD2 (5 bases). Germline lookup yields CDR1 KGHSH and CDR2 LQKENI. This CDR3 comprises 14 residues. Trimming took 3 bases from V and 6 from J, leaving 13 bases between them. This chain's CDR3 is CASSPRALVDTQYF. The CDR3 coding sequence is TGTGCCAGCTCACCGCGGGCTCTCGTGGATACGCAGTATTTT.

V gene TRBV28 combines with J gene TRBJ1-1; D ambiguous. The germline CDR1 and CDR2 sequences are MDHEN and SYDVKM. The V end was cut by 2 bases, the J end by 0 bases, with 7 bases between. This CDR3 region has 14 residues. The CDR3 DNA is TGTGCCAGCAGTTTAGCACGGTTGAACACTGAAGCTTTCTTT. Its translation is CASSLARLNTEAFF.

The J gene is TRBJ1-6, the V gene TRBV16, with 7 bases aligning to TRBD1. Germline CDR1 is KGHSY and CDR2 is FQNENV. V shed 6 bases, J shed 9 bases, and the junction held 11 bases outside the gene matches. The CDR3 length is 15 residues. Here the CDR3 DNA reads TGTGCCAGCAGTCCGATTGACAGGGATCTTTCACCCCTCCACTTT. This gives the protein CASSPIDRDLSPLHF.

The J gene is TRBJ1-2, the V gene TRBV4-1; D is unresolved. The CDR3 is made up of 15 amino acids. Per the germline V gene, CDR1 is MGHRA and CDR2 is YSYEKL. The V end was cut by 4 bases, the J end by 2 bases, with 14 bases between. The CDR3 nucleotides are TGCGCCAGCAGCCCGTCAAGTGGCCTGAACTATGGCTACACCTTC. Protein: CASSPSSGLNYGYTF.

The J gene is TRBJ1-6, the V gene TRBV4-1; no definite D call. Deletions cut 1 base from V and 10 bases from J, with 14 bases between. Germline CDR1 MGHRA, CDR2 YSYEKL. CDR3 length: 15 residues. CDR3 nucleotide sequence: TGCGCCAGCAGCCAAGTTCGGGGAGCGATGTCACCCCTCCACTTT. As protein: CASSQVRGAMSPLHF.

The chain links TRBV7-6 to TRBJ2-2, with 7 bases that match TRBD2. With 1 base clipped from V and 1 base from J, the junction kept 3 bases outside the gene matches. Germline lookup yields CDR1 SGHVS and CDR2 FNYEAQ. This CDR3 contains 16 residues. The CDR3 is CASSLGGGRNTGELFF. CDR3 nucleotide sequence: TGTGCCAGCAGCTTAGGGGGCGGGAGGAACACCGGGGAGCTGTTTTTT.

The CDR3 sequence is CASSYHTLKGADTEAFF. CDR3 sequence (DNA): TGTGCCAGCAGTTACCACACCCTTAAGGGGGCGGACACTGAAGCTTTCTTT. The genes are TRBV6-2 or TRBV6-3 and TRBJ1-1; the match to TRBD1 covers 7 bases. The CDR3 has 17 residues. Per the germline V gene, CDR1 is MNHEY and CDR2 is SVGEGT. Trimming removed 2 bases from V and 3 bases from J; junction bases left unmatched: 12.

This rearrangement joins TRBV5-4 to TRBJ2-2; TRBD1 might be the D (6 bases). V gave up 2 bases and J gave up 1 base, with 6 bases separating them. Germline loops: CDR1 SGHNT, CDR2 YYREEE (reference sequence). The CDR3 has 14 residues. The DNA of the CDR3 is TGTGCCAGCAGCTTCAGGGGGAACACCGGGGAGCTGTTTTTT. Its protein is CASSFRGNTGELFF.

This clone was observed a single time. The chain joins TRBV5-6 to TRBJ2-2; D call uncertain. The CDR3 is made up of 14 amino acids. Germline V CDR1 and CDR2: SGHDT, YYEEEE. Trimming removed 5 bases from V and 1 base from J, with 9 bases in between. CDR3 region: CASRGDLNTGELFF. The CDR3 DNA is TGTGCCAGCAGAGGAGACTTGAACACCGGGGAGCTGTTTTTT.